This T cell receptor beta chain was captured in a study of T cells in Graves' hyperthyroidism and ophthalmopathy. The sample holds a few counts of this clonotype. Its antigen remains unidentified. Amplification of TCR beta CDR3 regions was performed using RNA transcripts as template. Researchers ran a first-round RT-PCR on the TCR CDR3 using the HTBI primer set. TCRdb passed the multiplex PCR reads through MiXCR, listing each CDR3 protein once. The data hold 450,000 to 600,000 distinct CDR3 sequences, with 11% to 15% observed a single time. Hyperthyroidism was newly diagnosed in patients aged 18 to 65 (duration under 2 months). Study conclusions and caveats: Stable hyperthyroidism was separated from ophthalmopathy by a model based on 13 V-J features.

Material: blood. This TCR was recovered from a woman between 35 and 50 years old with Graves' hyperthyroidism.

CDR3 residues: CASSPPPPGAYSGANVLTF. CDR3 sequence (DNA): TGTGCCAGCAGCCCACCACCCCCAGGTGCCTACTCTGGGGCCAACGTCCTGACTTTC. The chain couples TRBV5-5 to TRBJ2-6; D is uncertain. The germline V gene has CDR1 SGHKS and CDR2 YYEKEE (reference sequence). CDR3 size: 19 residues. V was shortened by 4 bases and J by 0 bases, with 20 bases between the two germline ends. Combining the CDR3 with reference TRBV5-5 and TRBJ2-6 gives the whole variable domain DAGVTQSPTHLIKTRGQQVTLRCSPISGHKSVSWYQQVLGQGPQFIFQYYEKEERGRGNFPDRFSARQFPNYSSELNVNALLLGDSALYLCASSPPPPGAYSGANVLTFGAGSRLTVL.